This is a list of T cell receptor beta chains from one sample in a study of blood T cell repertoires in COVID-19. Measured with immunoSEQ multiplex PCR; TCRdb has only the in-frame clones, and not every one. The sample carries 200,000 or so clones, roughly 88% recorded once. Sequenced input: PBMCs or T cells enriched from blood (not recorded which). Source of these receptors: a woman aged 40 to 55 with acute COVID-19. The CDR3 runs from the conserved cysteine through the conserved F or W. The D gene is left open where the match is weak. A row's size may be missing; if present it is once, few, many or a size class.

V gene	D gene	clone size	J gene	CDR3 DNA	CDR3 protein
TRBV7-9	-	-	TRBJ2-1	TGTGCCAGCAGCCCAAGAGGTGCGGTGGAGCAGTTCTTC	CASSPRGAVEQFF
TRBV7-2	TRBD1	-	TRBJ1-2	TGTGCCAGCAGCTTAGAACAGGGGGCGGGTGGCTACACCTTC	CASSLEQGAGGYTF
TRBV20-1	-	-	TRBJ1-1	TGCAGTGCTAGTTCCCCGGACACTGAAGCTTTCTTT	CSASSPDTEAFF
TRBV24-1	-	-	TRBJ2-1	TGTGCCACCAGTGGTCTAGGACAGTTCAATGAGCAGTTCTTC	CATSGLGQFNEQFF
TRBV5-6	-	once	TRBJ1-5	TGTGCCAGCAGCTTGTACGGGGTTGGTCAGCCCCAGCATTTT	CASSLYGVGQPQHF
TRBV27	TRBD2	-	TRBJ2-1	TGTGCCAGCAGTTCGACCCAGAGCGGGAATACCTACAATGAGCAGTTCTTC	CASSSTQSGNTYNEQFF
TRBV5-1	TRBD2	-	TRBJ2-1	TGCGCCAGCAGCCGGGCCCCTACTAGCGGGGGGGCTCTCAATGAGCAGTTCTTC	CASSRAPTSGGALNEQFF
TRBV7-9	TRBD1	once	TRBJ1-5	TGTGCCAGCAGCCCCCGGGACAGGGACCAGCCCCAGCATTTT	CASSPRDRDQPQHF
TRBV3-1/TRBV3-2	-	-	TRBJ1-3	TGTGCCAGCAGCCAAGACCTGACGGGCTCTGGAAACACCATATATTTT	CASSQDLTGSGNTIYF
TRBV9	TRBD1	-	TRBJ1-5	TGTGCCAGCAGCGCATGGGACAGCTACAATCAGCCCCAGCATTTT	CASSAWDSYNQPQHF
TRBV5-1	-	-	TRBJ1-2	TGCGCCAGCAGCTTGGCCGGGGTTGGAGGCTACACCTTC	CASSLAGVGGYTF
TRBV30	-	-	TRBJ1-2	TGTGCCTGGAGTGTGGAGGCCTTGGGCTATGGCTACACCTTC	CAWSVEALGYGYTF
TRBV7-2	TRBD1	-	TRBJ1-2	TGTGCCAGCAGCCCTGACAGGGCCCCGGGCTACACCTTC	CASSPDRAPGYTF
TRBV19	TRBD1	-	TRBJ1-1	TGTGCCAGTAGTATCCCGACAGGGTTCGCTGAAGCTTTCTTT	CASSIPTGFAEAFF
TRBV7-2	-	-	TRBJ2-4	TGTGCCAGCAGCTCGAGCGGACAAAACATTCAGTACTTC	CASSSSGQNIQYF
TRBV7-6	TRBD2	-	TRBJ2-1	TGTGCCAGCAGCTTAGGGACTAGCGGGAGGAGGGCCAGTGAGCAGTTCTTC	CASSLGTSGRRASEQFF
TRBV7-2	-	-	TRBJ2-7	TGTGCCAGCAGCCCCGGCGGAGGCTACGAGCAGTACTTC	CASSPGGGYEQYF
TRBV7-2	TRBD2	-	TRBJ2-5	TGTGCCAGCAGAACAACTAGCGGGAGGAATCGAGAGACCCAGTACTTC	CASRTTSGRNRETQYF
TRBV15	-	-	TRBJ2-3	TGTGCCACCAGCAGAGATCGCAGGAGCACAGATACGCAGTATTTT	CATSRDRRSTDTQYF
TRBV10-2	-	-	TRBJ1-2	TGCGCCAGCAGTGACAGTAACTATGGCTACACCTTC	CASSDSNYGYTF
TRBV4-2	-	-	TRBJ1-5	TGTGCCAGCAGCCAAGAACTCCGACTTTACAATCAGCCCCAGCATTTT	CASSQELRLYNQPQHF
TRBV6-5	TRBD1	-	TRBJ1-4	TGTGCCAGCCGACAGGGGGCGGGCATGAATGAAAAACTGTTTTTT	CASRQGAGMNEKLFF
TRBV2	TRBD2	-	TRBJ2-1	TGTGCCAGCAGCTGGACTAGCGGTTTCTACAATGAGCAGTTCTTC	CASSWTSGFYNEQFF
TRBV18	-	-	TRBJ1-2	TGTGCCAGCTCACCACTTGCCCCCTTCAGGGGTGAAGGCTACACCTTC	CASSPLAPFRGEGYTF
TRBV4-2	TRBD2	-	TRBJ2-7	TGTGCCAGCAGCCAAGGGACTAGCGGGGGGTACGAGCAGTACTTC	CASSQGTSGGYEQYF
TRBV18	TRBD2	-	TRBJ2-1	TGTGCCAGCTCGGGGGTCCGGGGGGGCCTAAACAATGAGCAGTTCTTC	CASSGVRGGLNNEQFF
TRBV29-1	TRBD1	-	TRBJ2-5	TGCAGCGTCCACAGGGGAGACGAGACCCAGTACTTC	CSVHRGDETQYF
TRBV4-1	TRBD1	-	TRBJ2-3	TGCGCCAGCAGCCAAGTGACAGGGGGCGGAGGTACGCAGTATTTT	CASSQVTGGGGTQYF
TRBV23-1	TRBD1	-	TRBJ2-7	TGCGCCAGCAGTCAACCCCGGACAGGGGGCGTTTCAATTTACGAGCAGTACTTC	CASSQPRTGGVSIYEQYF
TRBV6-5	-	once	TRBJ2-4	TGTGCCAGCAGTTACTCGCAGGGGAACATTCAGTACTTC	CASSYSQGNIQYF
TRBV7-6	TRBD2	-	TRBJ2-5	TGTGCCAGCAGCTTCCGGTCTAGCGGCCAAATACAAGAGACCCAGTACTTC	CASSFRSSGQIQETQYF
TRBV9	-	-	TRBJ2-5	TGTGCCAGCGGTGGCAGCGGATACCAAGAGACCCAGTACTTC	CASGGSGYQETQYF
TRBV4-2	-	-	TRBJ1-3	TGTGCCAGCAGCCAAGGCCAGGAGGTTGGGTGGACCATATATTTT	CASSQGQEVGWTIYF
TRBV9	TRBD2	-	TRBJ2-1	TGTGCCAGCAGCTTCACGACTAGCGGGGGGGCTCTCGAGCAGTTCTTC	CASSFTTSGGALEQFF
TRBV13	TRBD1	once	TRBJ2-7	TGTGCCAGCAGCTCCTCGCCGGGACAGGGGGTCCACGAGCAGTACTTC	CASSSSPGQGVHEQYF